A single sample is the source of the 29 T cell receptor beta chains below, sequenced in a study of CD8+ T cells in alopecia areata. Treatment noted: oral pan-JAK inhibitor, 5-10 mg twice daily. RNA, once extracted, was reverse transcribed into cDNA for use as the sequencing template. Produced via immunoSEQ multiplex PCR; TCRdb's table is partial and in-frame only. Here the sample spans about 200,000 clones, roughly 60% being singletons. The sample in question was CD4+ T cells sorted from blood, obtained at week 24, from a patient treated with tofacitinib. These receptors all come from a human donor with alopecia areata.

The table lists this clone with a few counts. This chain links TRBV7-8 with TRBJ2-4; D unresolved. With 2 bases removed from V and 9 bases from J, the gap between germline ends came to 11 bases. Germline V gene data show CDR1 as SGHVS and CDR2 as FQNEAQ. CDR3 length: 13 residues. The CDR3: CASSLQNGRIQYF. CDR3 nucleotides: TGTGCCAGCAGCTTACAGAATGGGCGCATTCAGTACTTC.

In DNA, the CDR3 is TGCAGCGTTGGGGTGTATAGGGACGAGCAGTACTTC. This translates into CSVGVYRDEQYF. V is TRBV29-1 and J is TRBJ2-7; D is unclear. Germline loops: CDR1 SQVTM, CDR2 ANQGSEA. This CDR3 is 12 amino acids long. Trimming shortened V by 4 bases and J by 5 bases, and 12 bases separated the two germline ends.

A single count supports this clone. The V and J genes are TRBV5-1 and TRBJ2-7, with 11 bases identical to TRBD1. Per germline, CDR1 SGHRS and CDR2 YFSETQ. V dropped 2 bases and J dropped 5; count of bases not matched to a gene: 3. This CDR3 comprises 14 residues. In DNA form, the CDR3 reads TGCGCCAGCAGCTTCCCGGGACAGGGGGACGAGCAGTACTTC. Its translation is CASSFPGQGDEQYF.

The chain uses TRBV14 and TRBJ2-2, with TRBD1 matching over 9 bases. The CDR3 runs to 13 residues. Germline lookup yields CDR1 SGHDN and CDR2 FVKESK. V trimming: 6 bases; J trimming: 6 bases; junction bases outside the gene matches: 2. The CDR3 DNA reads TGTGCCAGCAGGGGACAGGGCCCCGGGGAGCTGTTTTTT. Its translation: CASRGQGPGELFF. Full variable domain (missing parts from reference TRBV14 and TRBJ2-2): EAGVTQFPSHSVIEKGQTVTLRCDPISGHDNLYWYRRVMGKEIKFLLHFVKESKQDESGMPNNRFLAERTGGTYSTLKVQPAELEDSGVYFCASRGQGPGELFFGEGSRLTVL.

The sample holds a few counts of this clone. The genes are TRBV6-5 and TRBJ2-7; 7 bases fit TRBD1. Germline assignment: CDR1 MNHEY and CDR2 SVGAGI. The CDR3 covers 13 residues. The V gene end was trimmed by 9 bases and the J gene end by 0 bases; junction bases not matched to a gene: 5. The CDR3 spells CARTGAISYEQYF. The DNA for the CDR3 is TGTGCCAGAACAGGGGCGATCTCCTACGAGCAGTACTTC.

Ten or more counts support this clone. The CDR3 sequence is CASSQGSGLLYTF. CDR3 in DNA: TGTGCCAGCAGCCAAGGCTCAGGACTCCTCTACACCTTC. The genes are TRBV14 and TRBJ1-2; unclear D gene. This CDR3 spans 13 amino acids. V was trimmed by 1 base and J by 10 bases, leaving 13 bases between them. Germline lookup yields CDR1 SGHDN and CDR2 FVKESK.

The CDR3 bases are TGCAGCGTCGCGGACAGGGTTAGTGATGGCTACACCTTC. Translated: CSVADRVSDGYTF. The chain couples TRBV29-1 to TRBJ1-2; 8 bases map to TRBD1. CDR3 size: 13 residues. Germline V gene sequence: CDR1 SQVTM, CDR2 ANQGSEA. Trimming took 6 bases from V and 6 from J; bases not matched to a gene: 9.

CDR3 loop: CASSRTAMNTEAFF. The CDR3 nucleotides read TGTGCCAGCAGCCGGACAGCCATGAACACTGAAGCTTTCTTT. V gene TRBV7-2 combines with J gene TRBJ1-1; TRBD1 might be the D (6 bases). Trimming cost V 5 bases and J 0 bases, with 10 bases left between them. Germline assignment: CDR1 SGHTA and CDR2 FQGNSA. There are 14 residues in the CDR3.

CDR3 bases: TGTGCCAGCAGCTTGGGGGCCCAAGAGAAGACCCAGTACTTC. Protein sequence: CASSLGAQEKTQYF. The chain uses TRBV5-6 and TRBJ2-5; D unclear. The V gene's germline CDR1 is SGHDT and CDR2 YYEEEE. The length of the CDR3 is 14 residues. V gave up 0 bases and J gave up 6 bases, with 12 bases separating them.

The V call is TRBV7-9, the J call TRBJ1-1, with D perhaps matching TRBD1 (6 bases). Trimming left V 1 base short and J 6 bases short, with 15 bases between. The CDR3 runs to 15 residues. Germline V gives CDR1 SEHNR, CDR2 FQNEAQ (reference sequence). CDR3 sequence reads: CASSLVRGVVAEAFF. CDR3 DNA: TGTGCCAGCAGCTTAGTGAGGGGGGTTGTGGCTGAAGCTTTCTTT.

The CDR3 sequence: CASSRTSGGLSGNTIYF. In nucleotides, the CDR3 is TGTGCCAGCAGTCGCACGTCGGGGGGCCTGTCGGGAAACACCATATATTTT. V and J are TRBV25-1 and TRBJ1-3, with D tentatively TRBD1 (6 bases). The CDR3 is 17 residues long. Trimming stripped 5 bases from V and 4 bases from J, with 21 bases between. Germline CDR1 and CDR2: MGHDK and SYGVNS.

The chain is built from TRBV29-1 and TRBJ1-2; TRBD1 might be the D (5 bases). Germline assignment: CDR1 SQVTM and CDR2 ANQGSEA. This CDR3 region has 13 residues. Trimming took 5 bases from V and 4 from J, leaving 14 bases between them. The CDR3 protein is CSVYDTGLYGYTF. The DNA of the CDR3 is TGCAGCGTTTATGATACAGGTCTCTATGGCTACACCTTC.

This clone appeared a few times. The V gene is TRBV28, the J gene TRBJ2-2, with D unresolved. The ends were cut back, 6 bases at V and 7 bases at J, with 9 bases in the middle. The CDR3 is 12 amino acids. Germline CDR1 and CDR2: MDHEN and SYDVKM. CDR3 amino acids: CASRPSSGELFF. The CDR3 region has the DNA TGTGCCAGCAGACCGTCGAGCGGGGAGCTGTTTTTT. The full variable domain, with the rest looked up from reference TRBV28 and TRBJ2-2, is DVKVTQSSRYLVKRTGEKVFLECVQDMDHENMFWYRQDPGLGLRLIYFSYDVKMKEKGDIPEGYSVSREKKERFSLILESASTNQTSMYLCASRPSSGELFFGEGSRLTVL.

The rearrangement uses TRBV25-1 and TRBJ2-7; D possibly corresponds to TRBD1 (6 bases). With 6 bases removed from V and 3 bases from J, the gap between germline ends came to 9 bases. CDR1 and CDR2 from the germline V gene are MGHDK and SYGVNS. The CDR3 is 12 amino acids. The CDR3 reads CASRTTGYEQYF. In nucleotides, the CDR3 is TGTGCCAGCAGGACGACAGGCTACGAGCAGTACTTC.

This rearrangement joins TRBV6-5 to TRBJ2-7; perhaps TRBD1 as D (6 bases). Trimming left V 5 bases short and J 7 bases short, with 15 bases between. CDR3 length: 13 amino acids. Germline lookup yields CDR1 MNHEY and CDR2 SVGAGI. The chain's CDR3 is CASSATGSLEQYF. The CDR3, as DNA: TGTGCCAGCAGTGCGACAGGTAGCTTGGAGCAGTACTTC.

The chain is built from TRBV6-5 and TRBJ2-5; possible D gene TRBD2, 5 bases. The germline V gene encodes CDR1 MNHEY and CDR2 SVGAGI. V was trimmed by 5 bases and J by 5 bases, leaving 12 bases between them. The length of the CDR3 is 13 residues. The chain's CDR3 is CASSDGLRETQYF. CDR3 sequence (DNA): TGTGCCAGCAGTGACGGACTGAGGGAGACCCAGTACTTC.

There are a few counts of this clone. The V call is TRBV28, the J call TRBJ2-7, with 10 bases matching TRBD2. The CDR3 extends over 17 amino acids. The germline gives CDR1 MDHEN, CDR2 SYDVKM. Trimming took 5 bases from V and 0 from J; bases not matched to a gene: 10. CDR3 amino acids: CASSEHPAGGISYEQYF. The CDR3 DNA sequence: TGTGCCAGCAGTGAACATCCAGCGGGAGGGATCTCCTACGAGCAGTACTTC.

This clone has only a few counts. The chain is built from TRBV29-1 and TRBJ2-5, with D possibly TRBD1 on 6 matching bases. Germline loops: CDR1 SQVTM, CDR2 ANQGSEA. V lost 6 bases to trimming and J lost 4 bases, with 21 bases between them. This CDR3 is 15 amino acids long. The CDR3 sequence is CSVLGGEGSGETQYF. DNA of the CDR3: TGCAGCGTGCTAGGGGGAGAGGGATCCGGAGAGACCCAGTACTTC. Full variable domain (rest looked up from reference TRBV29-1 and TRBJ2-5): SAVISQKPSRDICQRGTSLTIQCQVDSQVTMMFWYRQQPGQSLTLIATANQGSEATYESGFVIDKFPISRPNLTFSTLTVSNMSPEDSSIYLCSVLGGEGSGETQYFGPGTRLLVL.

The chain carries TRBV6-5 and TRBJ1-2, with D perhaps matching TRBD1 (6 bases). V lost 2 bases and J lost 7, with 20 bases in between. The CDR3 covers 16 residues. Germline V lookup: CDR1 MNHEY, CDR2 SVGAGI. CDR3 coding DNA: TGTGCCAGCAGTTACACCTACAGGGTCGAGATTCTTGGCTACACCTTC. This codes for CASSYTYRVEILGYTF.

The V gene is TRBV27, the J gene TRBJ1-3, with TRBD1 matching 10 bases. The CDR3 runs 18 residues. Trimming at V came to 4 bases and at J to 1 base, leaving 10 bases not matched to a gene. Germline CDR1 reads MNHEY; CDR2 reads SMNVEV (reference sequence). The CDR3 nucleotides read TGTGCCAGCAGTTCCTACCTGGGACAGGGGAATTCTGGAAACACCATATATTTT. It codes for CASSSYLGQGNSGNTIYF.

V usage is TRBV30 and J usage is TRBJ2-3, with 7 bases matching TRBD2. CDR1 is GTSNPN and CDR2 is SVGIG in the germline V gene (reference sequence). V trimming: 1 base; J trimming: 13 bases; junction bases outside the gene matches: 8. The CDR3 loop spans 12 amino acids. The CDR3 here is CAWSEGSGIEYF. DNA for the CDR3: TGTGCCTGGAGTGAGGGGAGCGGGATCGAGTATTTT.

The chain carries TRBV7-8 and TRBJ1-2; no clear D. The V gene lost 2 bases and the J gene lost 3 bases, with 13 bases spanning the gap. Germline V lookup: CDR1 SGHVS, CDR2 FQNEAQ. This CDR3 has 15 residues. CDR3 nucleotides: TGTGCCAGCAGCTTACAACCGGGAAGGGACTATGGCTACACCTTC. This gives the protein CASSLQPGRDYGYTF.

V gene TRBV29-1 combines with J gene TRBJ1-1, with D perhaps TRBD1 (5 bases). V was pared by 3 bases and J by 5 bases, with 13 bases between. Germline loops: CDR1 SQVTM, CDR2 ANQGSEA. The CDR3 totals 13 residues. The CDR3 spells CSVDQGGGTEAFF. The CDR3 DNA sequence: TGCAGCGTTGATCAGGGTGGAGGAACTGAAGCTTTCTTT.

The genes are TRBV7-7 and TRBJ2-3, with 8 positions matching TRBD1. This CDR3 has 14 residues. Trimming took 6 bases from V and 3 from J; bases not matched to a gene: 5. Looked up from germline, CDR1 is SSHAT and CDR2 is FNYEAQ (reference sequence). As DNA, the CDR3 is TGTGCCAGCAGTTTGACAGGGGAGACAGATACGCAGTATTTT. Translated, it gives CASSLTGETDTQYF.

This clone was observed a single time. V is TRBV4-3 and J is TRBJ2-5; perhaps D is TRBD1 or TRBD2 (5 bases each). This CDR3 contains 14 residues. Per germline, CDR1 LGHNA and CDR2 YSLEER. The ends were cut back, 4 bases at V and 6 bases at J, with 15 bases in the middle. CDR3 in DNA: TGCGCCAGCAGCCTAAACCGGGGCGATAAGACCCAGTACTTC. Translation: CASSLNRGDKTQYF.

This clone was observed a handful of times. The V and J genes are TRBV15 and TRBJ2-5, with unresolved D. CDR1 is LNHNV and CDR2 is YYDKDF in the germline V gene (reference sequence). The CDR3 runs to 12 residues. V lost 3 bases to trimming and J lost 5 bases, with 7 bases between them. CDR3 protein: CATSSLSETQYF. In nucleotides, the CDR3 is TGTGCCACCAGCAGCCTCTCGGAGACCCAGTACTTC.

There are a few counts of this clone. This chain connects TRBV25-1 to TRBJ1-2; D is perhaps TRBD1 (5 bases). Deletions cut 2 bases from V and 3 bases from J, with 13 bases between. This CDR3 spans 15 amino acids. CDR1 is MGHDK and CDR2 is SYGVNS in the germline V gene. The DNA for the CDR3 is TGTGCCAGCAGTGAAGGGGTCGGGGGACACTATGGCTACACCTTC. This sequence encodes CASSEGVGGHYGYTF.

This chain connects TRBV27 to TRBJ2-1, with 12 bases identical to TRBD2. CDR1 is MNHEY, CDR2 SMNVEV, per germline (reference sequence). Unmatched junction bases numbered 7, after V lost 4 bases and J lost 9 bases. CDR3 length equals 15 residues. CDR3 in amino acids: CASSSSSGLAGEQFF. CDR3 DNA sequence: TGTGCCAGCAGTTCTAGCTCGGGACTAGCGGGTGAGCAGTTCTTC.

Note on this clone: At the DNA level, this CDR3 is encoded by other sequences in the same sample as well. This chain uses TRBV27 with TRBJ2-2; D gene uncertain. The ends were cut back, 3 bases at V and 5 bases at J, with 4 bases in the middle. Germline-derived CDR1 and CDR2 are MNHEY and SMNVEV (reference sequence). This CDR3 spans 12 amino acids. The CDR3, as DNA: TGTGCCAGCAGTTTCAGGACCGGGGAGCTGTTTTTT. Protein: CASSFRTGELFF.